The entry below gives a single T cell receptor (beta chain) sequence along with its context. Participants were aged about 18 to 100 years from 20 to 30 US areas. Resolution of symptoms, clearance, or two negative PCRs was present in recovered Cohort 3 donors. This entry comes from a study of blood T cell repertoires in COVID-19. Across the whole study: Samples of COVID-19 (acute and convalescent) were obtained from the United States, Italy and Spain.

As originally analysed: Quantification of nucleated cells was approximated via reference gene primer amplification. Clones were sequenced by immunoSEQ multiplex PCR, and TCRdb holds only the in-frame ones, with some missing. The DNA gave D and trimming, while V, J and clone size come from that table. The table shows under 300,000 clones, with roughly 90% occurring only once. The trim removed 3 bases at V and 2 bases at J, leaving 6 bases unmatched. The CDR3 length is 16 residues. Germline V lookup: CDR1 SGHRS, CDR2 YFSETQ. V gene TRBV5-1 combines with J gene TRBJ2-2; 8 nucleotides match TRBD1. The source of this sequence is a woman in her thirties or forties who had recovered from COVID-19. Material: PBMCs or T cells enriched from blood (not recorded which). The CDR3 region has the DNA TGCGCCAGCAGCTCCGGACAGGGCCCAAACACCGGGGAGCTGTTTTTT. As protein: CASSSGQGPNTGELFF.